Many counts were recorded for the clone carrying this T cell receptor (beta chain). Its antigen is still unknown. The data derive from a study of CD8 T cells in ankylosing spondylitis. Findings and limits, study-wide: Relatively scarce in peripheral blood, disease-linked clones were CD8+. Ankylosing spondylitis blood appeared to be characterized by a TCR beta motif of eight highly homologous variants. From matched ankylosing spondylitis synovial fluid, disease-linked clones were reportedly recovered at significantly enriched levels.

Construction of TCR beta libraries was performed using quantitative 5'-RACE with molecular barcodes. TCRdb ran MiXCR on the 5' RACE reads and lists one entry per CDR3 protein. This table has approximately 130,000 distinct CDR3 sequences, around 9.7% appearing once. V was trimmed by 6 bases and J by 3 bases, leaving 11 bases between them. Germline V gene data show CDR1 as MDHEN and CDR2 as SYDVKM. CDR3 length equals 13 residues. Sequencing was done on a sample of blood, either unsorted or a sorted T cell fraction (not recorded which). The genes are TRBV28 and TRBJ1-2, with no clear D. The clonotype originates from a male donor with ankylosing spondylitis or in good health (not recorded which). CDR3 sequence reads: CASRLGYDYGYTF. The CDR3 nucleotides are TGTGCCAGCAGGCTTGGATACGACTATGGCTACACCTTC.